This TCR beta chain stems from a study of CD8 T cells in Susac syndrome. Random hexamers were used to reverse transcribe an amount of about 0.5 to 1 ug RNA. A multiplex approach, immunoSEQ multiplex PCR, amplified TCR beta CDR3 across 54 Vbeta and 13 Jbeta. MiXCR, run by TCRdb on the immunoSEQ multiplex PCR reads, gives a single entry per CDR3 protein. The data hold about 120,000 distinct CDR3 sequences, with approximately 90% observed a single time. Sequencing targeted TCR beta in T cells from blood (CD8+ and CD4+). As controls, healthy donors matched for age and sex were used. The authors negatively isolated CD8+ and CD4+ T cells and FACS-enriched TEMRA cells. Germline CDR1 reads SGHVS; CDR2 reads FQNEAQ. This CDR3 has 12 residues. V dropped 7 bases and J dropped 6 bases, with 13 bases sitting between them.

The chain joins TRBV7-8 to TRBJ2-7, with D possibly being TRBD1 or TRBD2 (5 bases each). Sequencing used CD8+ T cells from PBMCs. The TCR originated in a human donor in good health. For the CDR3, the DNA is TGTGCCAGCATAAGAGGGGCTGGCGAGCAGTACTTC. This sequence encodes CASIRGAGEQYF.